A selection of T cell receptor beta chains follows, all from one sample in a study of shared clonotypes between healthy human individuals. Produced via immunoSEQ multiplex PCR; TCRdb's table is partial and in-frame only. The sample lists some 2,500,000 clones; 85% to 95% were seen once. The sample consisted of naive CD4+ T cells from PBMCs. Receptors originate from a man aged 18-30 years in good health. Some clones in this sample may be carry-over from other donors' samples. The CDR3 runs from the conserved cysteine through the conserved F or W. The D gene is left open where the match is weak. Rows give clone size only sometimes, using once, few, many, or a class for an expanded clone.

cdr3_length j_call clone_size d_call v_call cdr3_nt cdr3_aa
14 TRBJ2-3 NA TRBD1 TRBV5-1 TGCGCCAGCAGCCCGGGACAGAACACAGATACGCAGTATTTT CASSPGQNTDTQYF
15 TRBJ1-2 NA NA TRBV28 TGTGCCAGCAGTTTGGGAGGGGCCCCTAACTATGGCTACACCTTC CASSLGGAPNYGYTF
15 TRBJ2-1 NA NA TRBV28 TGTGCCAGCAGCGTCGTGCCGGAGTATGGAAATGAGCAGTTCTTC CASSVVPEYGNEQFF
14 TRBJ1-4 NA NA TRBV6-5 TGTGCCAGCAAAAGGGCCGGAGCTAATGAAAAACTGTTTTTT CASKRAGANEKLFF
14 TRBJ2-1 NA NA TRBV5-1 TGCGCCAGCAGCTTGGTGGTCCAGAACAATGAGCAGTTCTTC CASSLVVQNNEQFF
17 TRBJ2-5 NA NA TRBV5-6 TGTGCCAGCAGCTTGGTCGGAAGCGCGGGGAGTGGGAAGACCCAGTACTTC CASSLVGSAGSGKTQYF
12 TRBJ2-7 NA NA TRBV30 TGTGCCTGGAGTAAGGGGGCCTACGAGCAGTACTTC CAWSKGAYEQYF
17 TRBJ2-7 NA TRBD1 TRBV14 TGTGCCAGCAGCCCCCTCATTGACAGGGGTTTGGCCTACGAGCAGTACTTC CASSPLIDRGLAYEQYF
15 TRBJ1-4 NA NA TRBV28 TGTGCCAGCAGTTCAGTCCGACAGCCTAATGAAAAACTGTTTTTT CASSSVRQPNEKLFF
14 TRBJ1-5 NA NA TRBV7-2 TGTGCCAGCAGCCTAGACGCCGGAAATCAGCCCCAGCATTTT CASSLDAGNQPQHF
16 TRBJ2-1 NA TRBD2 TRBV6-1 TGTGCCAGCAGTGAAGGTGTAGCGGGTCTTTACAATGAGCAGTTCTTC CASSEGVAGLYNEQFF
12 TRBJ1-1 NA NA TRBV7-9 TGTGCCAGCAGCCCCCGGAACACTGAAGCTTTCTTT CASSPRNTEAFF
13 TRBJ1-1 NA NA TRBV28 TGTGCCAGCAACATATTATCCGGTACTGAAGCTTTCTTT CASNILSGTEAFF
13 TRBJ1-6 NA NA TRBV27 TGTGCCAGCTCTAGGAAGAATAATTCACCCCTCCACTTT CASSRKNNSPLHF
15 TRBJ2-6 NA NA TRBV7-3 TGTGCCAGCAGCTTACTAACCTCTGGGGCCAACGTCCTGACTTTC CASSLLTSGANVLTF
15 TRBJ2-5 NA NA TRBV10-2 TGCGCCAGCAGTGAGTCCGCGGGAACCCAAGAGACCCAGTACTTC CASSESAGTQETQYF
13 TRBJ2-3 once NA TRBV7-2 TGTGCCAGCAGCTTAGCGTTTCCAGATACGCAGTATTTT CASSLAFPDTQYF
16 TRBJ1-5 NA NA TRBV15 TGTGCCACCAGCAGAGAACAGGGCTTTGGAGGTCAGCCCCAGCATTTT CATSREQGFGGQPQHF
13 TRBJ1-1 NA NA TRBV7-3 TGTGCCAGCAGTTCGGGACAGAACACTGAAGCTTTCTTT CASSSGQNTEAFF
14 TRBJ2-5 NA NA TRBV11-2 TGTGCCAGCAGCTTATGGAGTATGGAAGAGACCCAGTACTTC CASSLWSMEETQYF
17 TRBJ1-1 few TRBD1 TRBV12-5 TGTGCTAGTGGTTTGGTACGGACGGAGGGGGCTGACACTGAAGCTTTCTTT CASGLVRTEGADTEAFF
14 TRBJ1-5 NA TRBD1 TRBV5-1 TGCGCCAGCAGCTTGGGGGACAGGGCCCAGCCCCAGCATTTT CASSLGDRAQPQHF
17 TRBJ2-1 NA TRBD1 TRBV5-1 TGCGCCAGCAGCTATCCGGGACAGGGGATCCCTACAATGATGCAGTTCTTC CASSYPGQGIPTMMQFF
15 TRBJ2-5 NA NA TRBV21-1 TGTGCCAGCAGCAAGAATTCCGGGGGCCAAGAGACCCAGTACTTC CASSKNSGGQETQYF
16 TRBJ2-1 NA TRBD1 TRBV9 TGTGCCAGCAGCGTAGGCCAGGGGGCCTCCTACAATGAGCAGTTCTTC CASSVGQGASYNEQFF
14 TRBJ1-2 NA NA TRBV7-8 TGTGCCAGCAGCTTACTACAGGAGAACTATGGCTACACCTTC CASSLLQENYGYTF
11 TRBJ2-7 NA NA TRBV21-1 TGTGCCAGCAGCAAACATAACGAGCAGTACTTC CASSKHNEQYF
13 TRBJ1-2 once TRBD1 TRBV19 TGTGCCAGCACGGACAGGGTGGCCTATGGCTACACCTTC CASTDRVAYGYTF
15 TRBJ1-4 NA NA TRBV5-6 TGTGCCAGCAGCACGCCTGGACGAACTAATGAAAAACTGTTTTTT CASSTPGRTNEKLFF
13 TRBJ1-2 NA NA TRBV25-1 TGTGCCAGCAGTGAATCTATGAGGGATGGCTACACCTTC CASSESMRDGYTF
13 TRBJ1-2 NA NA TRBV29-1 TGCAGCGTTGAACGGTCGGGGGACTATGGCTACACCTTC CSVERSGDYGYTF
16 TRBJ2-2 NA TRBD1 TRBV10-3 TGTGCCATCAGTGAGAGGGGGCTAGGTGGCACCGGGGAGCTGTTTTTT CAISERGLGGTGELFF
15 TRBJ2-3 NA NA TRBV18 TGTGCCAGCTCACCACGCGGCTCTAATCCAGATACGCAGTATTTT CASSPRGSNPDTQYF
15 TRBJ2-7 NA TRBD1 TRBV10-3 TGTGCCACCCGGCCGAGAACAGGGGGTGACTACGAGCAGTACTTC CATRPRTGGDYEQYF
14 TRBJ1-1 NA NA TRBV7-9 TGTGCCAGCAGCTTAGGAGGGGGGGCCACTGAAGCTTTCTTT CASSLGGGATEAFF
16 TRBJ2-7 NA TRBD2 TRBV7-2 TGTGCCAGCAGCTTAGATTCGGGGACTAGCGGGTACGAGCAGTACTTC CASSLDSGTSGYEQYF
15 TRBJ2-7 NA TRBD2 TRBV6-5 TGTGCCAGCAGTTCCACGGGGAGGGGCTCCTACGAGCAGTACTTC CASSSTGRGSYEQYF
11 TRBJ1-1 NA NA TRBV20-1 TGCAGTGCGCCCCGGGCCACTGAAGCTTTCTTT CSAPRATEAFF
12 TRBJ2-1 NA NA TRBV7-6 TGTGCCAGCAGCCCCCCCCTCAATGAGCAGTTCTTC CASSPPLNEQFF
15 TRBJ2-2 NA NA TRBV4-1 TGCGCCAGCAGCCAGAGGGGAACGGACACCGGGGAGCTGTTTTTT CASSQRGTDTGELFF
16 TRBJ2-7 NA TRBD1 TRBV10-3 TGTGCCAGTACCCCCCAAGTTATTAGGGGGCCTAGCGAGCAGTACTTC CASTPQVIRGPSEQYF
13 TRBJ1-1 NA NA TRBV29-1 TGCAGCGTTGTTCGGCAACAGAACACTGAAGCTTTCTTT CSVVRQQNTEAFF
14 TRBJ1-5 NA NA TRBV5-1 TGCGCCAGCAGCCCAGGGGCGGACAATCAGCCCCAGCATTTT CASSPGADNQPQHF
16 TRBJ2-7 NA NA TRBV1 TGCACCAGCAGCCACCACCGAACCCTTACTAGCTACGAGCAGTACTTC CTSSHHRTLTSYEQYF
13 TRBJ2-2 NA TRBD1 TRBV9 TGTGCCAGCAGCGATCAGGGGGCCGGGGAGCTGTTTTTT CASSDQGAGELFF
14 TRBJ1-1 few NA TRBV25-1 TGTGCCAGCAGTGAAGCGGGGGCGGTCCCTGAAGCTTTCTTT CASSEAGAVPEAFF